One sample yielded the 11 T cell receptor beta chains listed below, sequenced in a study of blood T cell repertoires in COVID-19. Clones were sequenced by immunoSEQ multiplex PCR, and TCRdb holds only the in-frame ones, with some missing. The sample has under 200,000 clones; around 80% are singletons. Sequenced material: peripheral blood. The receptors shown here come from a woman over 75 with active or convalescent COVID-19.

This clone is a singleton in its sample. The V gene is TRBV6-5, the J gene TRBJ1-1, with TRBD1 matching 8 bases. The V gene's germline CDR1 is MNHEY and CDR2 SVGAGI. The CDR3 consists of 13 residues. Losses at the gene ends were 4 bases for V and 6 bases for J; bases not matched to a gene: 4. The DNA for the CDR3 is TGTGCCAGCAGTTGGGACAGGCGGGCTGAAGCTTTCTTT. It yields the protein CASSWDRRAEAFF.

The genes are TRBV6-2 or TRBV6-3 and TRBJ1-1, with 8 nucleotides matching TRBD1. Trimming cost V 2 bases and J 3 bases; bases outside gene matches: 5. The CDR3 is 15 amino acids. The V gene's germline CDR1 is MNHEY and CDR2 SVGEGT. CDR3 nucleotide sequence: TGTGCCAGCAGTTACACAGGGGGAGGATACACTGAAGCTTTCTTT. This translates into CASSYTGGGYTEAFF.

The chain has TRBV11-2 and TRBJ1-1; TRBD1 aligns across 7 bases. Germline-derived CDR1 and CDR2 are SGHAT and FQNNGV. The CDR3 length is 14 residues. After removal of 3 bases from V and 5 bases from J, the junction contained 6 bases not matched to a gene. The CDR3 sequence is CASSLDRSGTEAFF. The CDR3 coding sequence is TGTGCCAGCAGCTTGGACAGGTCAGGTACTGAAGCTTTCTTT.

CDR3: CASSEPGQRELFF. CDR3 nucleotide sequence: TGTGCCAGCAGTGAGCCGGGACAAAGAGAGCTGTTTTTT. This chain connects TRBV6-4 to TRBJ2-2; possibly TRBD1 for D (6 bases). The CDR3 is 13 amino acids. Germline V CDR1 and CDR2: MRHNA, SNTAGT. Trimming shortened V by 3 bases and J by 11 bases, and 13 bases separated the two germline ends.

The chain links TRBV15 to TRBJ2-7; D is ambiguous. Germline assignment: CDR1 LNHNV and CDR2 YYDKDF (reference sequence). The CDR3 sequence is 15 residues long. The V gene lost 1 base and the J gene lost 0 bases, with 10 bases spanning the gap. Here the CDR3 reads CATSRVAGSSYEQYF. The DNA for the CDR3 is TGTGCCACCAGCAGAGTTGCAGGTAGCTCCTACGAGCAGTACTTC.

This clone was detected ten times or more. The sample holds other DNA sequences that translate to the same CDR3. CDR3 DNA: TGTGCCAGCAGCTTAGCCAGGGGGAACACTGAAGCTTTCTTT. It encodes CASSLARGNTEAFF. This sequence joins TRBV7-9 and TRBJ1-1, with D maybe TRBD1 (6 bases). Germline CDR1 SEHNR, CDR2 FQNEAQ (reference sequence). The germline V and J ends were trimmed by 0 bases and 1 base, with 6 bases remaining between them. The CDR3 runs 14 residues. Drawing the rest from reference TRBV7-9 and TRBJ1-1, the complete variable domain is DTGVSQNPRHKITKRGQNVTFRCDPISEHNRLYWYRQTLGQGPEFLTYFQNEAQLEKSRLLSDRFSAERPKGSFSTLEIQRTEQGDSAMYLCASSLARGNTEAFFGQGTRLTVV.

The V and J genes are TRBV19 and TRBJ1-1; D is possibly TRBD1 (6 bases). The germline V gene has CDR1 LNHDA and CDR2 SQIVND (reference sequence). V lost 4 bases to trimming and J lost 5 bases, with 14 bases between them. This CDR3 is 14 amino acids long. The chain's CDR3 is CASSTEDRQTEAFF. The CDR3 DNA follows: TGTGCCAGTAGTACAGAGGACAGACAAACTGAAGCTTTCTTT.

This clone came up once. The chain combines TRBV5-8 with TRBJ1-1, with D unresolved. There are 16 residues in the CDR3. V was clipped by 0 bases and J by 5 bases, with 17 bases between them. From germline, CDR1 is SGHTS and CDR2 YDEGEE. The CDR3 protein is CASSLDPPQTGTEAFF. The CDR3 coding sequence is TGTGCCAGCAGCTTGGATCCCCCCCAGACGGGAACTGAAGCTTTCTTT. The whole variable domain, filled in from reference TRBV5-8 and TRBJ1-1, reads EAGVTQSPTHLIKTRGQQATLRCSPISGHTSVYWYQQALGLGLQFLLWYDEGEERNRGNFPPRFSGRQFPNYSSELNVNALELEDSALYLCASSLDPPQTGTEAFFGQGTRLTVV.

The rearrangement uses TRBV4-1 and TRBJ1-2; 9 positions agree with TRBD1. Germline V CDR1 and CDR2: MGHRA, YSYEKL. The CDR3 extends over 14 amino acids. The V segment lost 1 base and the J segment 5 bases; nucleotides outside the gene matches: 2. The CDR3 DNA reads as TGCGCCAGCAGCCAAGCCGGACAGGGGTATGGCTACACCTTC. Protein product: CASSQAGQGYGYTF.

The rearrangement uses TRBV5-1 and TRBJ2-5; TRBD1 matches at 7 bases. Trimming cost V 4 bases and J 4 bases; bases outside gene matches: 13. CDR3 length: 16 residues. From germline, CDR1 is SGHRS and CDR2 YFSETQ. CDR3 DNA sequence: TGCGCCAGCAGCCTATCTGTGGCAGGGGGAGCAGAGACCCAGTACTTC. This translates into CASSLSVAGGAETQYF.

This clone was picked up one time. The genes are TRBV7-2 and TRBJ1-3, with 7 bases that match TRBD1. The CDR3 extends over 15 amino acids. The junction had 5 bases not matched to a gene; V was cut back by 4 bases and J by 2 bases. Germline CDR1 reads SGHTA; CDR2 reads FQGNSA. The CDR3 DNA is TGTGCCAGCAGCTCCCGACAGGGCGCTGGAAACACCATATATTTT. This translates into CASSSRQGAGNTIYF.